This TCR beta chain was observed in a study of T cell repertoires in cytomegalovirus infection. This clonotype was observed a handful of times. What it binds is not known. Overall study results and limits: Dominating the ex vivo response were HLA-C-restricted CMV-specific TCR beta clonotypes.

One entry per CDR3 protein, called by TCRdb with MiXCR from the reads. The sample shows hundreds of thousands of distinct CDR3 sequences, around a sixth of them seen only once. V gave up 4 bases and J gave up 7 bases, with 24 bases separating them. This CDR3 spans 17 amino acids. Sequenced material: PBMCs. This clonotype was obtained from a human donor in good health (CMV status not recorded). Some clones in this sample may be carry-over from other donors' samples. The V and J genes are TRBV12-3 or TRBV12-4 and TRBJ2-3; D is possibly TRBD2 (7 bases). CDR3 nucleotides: TGTGCCAGCAGTTCCGGCTGGGCGGGGGCCTCACTCTATACGCAGTATTTT. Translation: CASSSGWAGASLYTQYF.